This T cell receptor beta chain was sequenced for a study of CD8 T cells in Susac syndrome. Roughly 0.45 to 1 ug RNA was reverse transcribed with random hexamers. The method of amplification for TCR beta CDR3 was immunoSEQ multiplex PCR, covering 54 Vbeta and 13 Jbeta. TCRdb called the immunoSEQ multiplex PCR reads again in MiXCR, with one record for every CDR3 protein. Among about 210,000 distinct CDR3 sequences, approximately 95% were seen once, and the ten largest hold 0.085% to 0.095%. CD8+ and CD4+ blood T cells underwent TCR beta sequencing. The TEMRA cells underwent FACS enrichment, while the CD8+ and CD4+ T cells underwent negative isolation. This clonotype was recorded a few times. The sequence derives from a human donor with multiple sclerosis. Sequences were obtained from CD4+ T cells from PBMCs.

This CDR3 is CASSLALAGGEQYF. The CDR3, as DNA: TGTGCCTCCTCCCTCGCCCTAGCGGGGGGTGAGCAGTACTTC. This sequence joins TRBV10-3 and TRBJ2-7; 11 positions agree with TRBD2. CDR1 is ENHRY, CDR2 SYGVKD, per germline. After removal of 11 bases from V and 7 bases from J, the junction contained 13 bases not matched to a gene. CDR3 length: 14 residues.